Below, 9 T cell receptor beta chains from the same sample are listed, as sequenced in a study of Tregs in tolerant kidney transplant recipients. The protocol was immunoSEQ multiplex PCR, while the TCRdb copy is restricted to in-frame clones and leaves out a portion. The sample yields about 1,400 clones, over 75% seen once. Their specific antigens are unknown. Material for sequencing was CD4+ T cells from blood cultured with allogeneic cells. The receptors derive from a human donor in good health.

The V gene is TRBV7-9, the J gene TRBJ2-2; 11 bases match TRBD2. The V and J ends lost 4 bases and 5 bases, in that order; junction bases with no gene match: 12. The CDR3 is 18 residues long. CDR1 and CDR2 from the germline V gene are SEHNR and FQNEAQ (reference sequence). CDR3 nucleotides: TGTGCCAGCAGCTCACCCACCGGGACTAGCGGATTTACCGGGGAGCTGTTTTTT. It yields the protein CASSSPTGTSGFTGELFF.

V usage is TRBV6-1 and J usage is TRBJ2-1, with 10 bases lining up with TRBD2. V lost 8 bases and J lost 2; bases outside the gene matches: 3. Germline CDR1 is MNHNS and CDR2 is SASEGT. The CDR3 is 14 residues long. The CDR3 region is CASERGGTYNEQFF. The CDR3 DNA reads TGTGCCAGCGAGCGGGGGGGTACCTACAATGAGCAGTTCTTC.

The CDR3 loop is CASSLPGAEQYF. The CDR3 DNA reads TGTGCCAGCAGTCTTCCAGGGGCTGAGCAGTACTTC. V gene TRBV7-9 combines with J gene TRBJ2-7; possible D gene TRBD1, 6 bases. V lost 6 bases and J lost 7, with 13 bases in between. CDR1 is SEHNR, CDR2 FQNEAQ, per germline (reference sequence). CDR3 size: 12 residues.

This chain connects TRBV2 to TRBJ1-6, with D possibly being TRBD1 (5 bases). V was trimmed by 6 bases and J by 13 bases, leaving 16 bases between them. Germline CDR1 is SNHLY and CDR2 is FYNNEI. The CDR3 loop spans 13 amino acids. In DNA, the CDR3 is TGTGCCAGCAGACGGGACTCCGGAGGCCCCCTCCACTTT. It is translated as CASRRDSGGPLHF.

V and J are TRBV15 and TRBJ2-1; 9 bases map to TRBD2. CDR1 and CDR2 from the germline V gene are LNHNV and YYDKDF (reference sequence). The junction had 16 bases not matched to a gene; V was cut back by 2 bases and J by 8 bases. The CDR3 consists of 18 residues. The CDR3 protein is CATSRPKGRREGRDEQFF. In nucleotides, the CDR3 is TGTGCCACCAGCAGACCAAAGGGTAGGCGGGAGGGCCGTGATGAGCAGTTCTTC. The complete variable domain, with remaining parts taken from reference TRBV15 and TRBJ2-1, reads DAMVIQNPRYQVTQFGKPVTLSCSQTLNHNVMYWYQQKSSQAPKLLFHYYDKDFNNEADTPDNFQSRRPNTSFCFLDIRSPGLGDTAMYLCATSRPKGRREGRDEQFFGPGTRLTVL.

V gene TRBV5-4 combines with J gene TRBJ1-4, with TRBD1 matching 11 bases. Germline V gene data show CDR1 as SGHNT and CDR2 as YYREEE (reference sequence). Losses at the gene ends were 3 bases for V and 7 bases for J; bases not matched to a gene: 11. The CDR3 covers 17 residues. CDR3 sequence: CASSSFQDRGRTEKLFF. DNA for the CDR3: TGTGCCAGCAGCTCTTTCCAGGACAGGGGGCGTACTGAAAAACTGTTTTTT.

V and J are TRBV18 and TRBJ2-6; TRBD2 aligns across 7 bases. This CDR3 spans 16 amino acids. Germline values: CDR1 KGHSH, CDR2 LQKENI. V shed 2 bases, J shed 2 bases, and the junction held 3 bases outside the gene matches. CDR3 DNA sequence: TGTGCCAGCTCACCAAGGGCGGGGGCTGGGGCCAACGTCCTGACTTTC. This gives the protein CASSPRAGAGANVLTF.

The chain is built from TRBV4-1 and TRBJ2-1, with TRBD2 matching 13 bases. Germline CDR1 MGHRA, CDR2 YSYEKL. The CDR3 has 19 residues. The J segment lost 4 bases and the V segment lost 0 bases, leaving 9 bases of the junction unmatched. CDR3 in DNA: TGCGCCAGCAGCCAAGATCGAACTAGCGGGAGGGCAAGTTACAATGAGCAGTTCTTC. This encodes CASSQDRTSGRASYNEQFF.

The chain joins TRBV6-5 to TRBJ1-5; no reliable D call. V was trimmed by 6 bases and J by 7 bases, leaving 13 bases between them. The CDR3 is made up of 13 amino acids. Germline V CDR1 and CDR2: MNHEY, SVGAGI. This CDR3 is CASRRVLGQPQHF. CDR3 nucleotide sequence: TGTGCCAGCAGACGCGTCCTGGGGCAGCCCCAGCATTTT.